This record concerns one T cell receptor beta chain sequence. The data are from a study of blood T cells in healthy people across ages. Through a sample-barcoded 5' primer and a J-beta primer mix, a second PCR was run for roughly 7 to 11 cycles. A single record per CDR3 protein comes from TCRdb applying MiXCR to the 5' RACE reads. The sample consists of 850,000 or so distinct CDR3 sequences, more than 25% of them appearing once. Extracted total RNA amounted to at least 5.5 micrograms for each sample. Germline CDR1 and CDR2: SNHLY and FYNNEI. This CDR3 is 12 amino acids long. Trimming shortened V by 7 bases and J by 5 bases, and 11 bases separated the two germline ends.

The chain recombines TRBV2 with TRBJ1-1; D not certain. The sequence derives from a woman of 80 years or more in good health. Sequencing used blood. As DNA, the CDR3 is TGTGCCAGCAACGTGGTACCGACTGAAGCTTTCTTT. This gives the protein CASNVVPTEAFF.